This TCR beta chain was retrieved from a study of cytotoxic CD8 clonotypes in ibrutinib-treated CLL. Study summary: It was after a median about 11 months of treatment, range 6 to 36, that response samples were taken.

The CDR3 sequence is 14 residues long. V dropped 3 bases and J dropped 1 base, with 9 bases sitting between them. Germline CDR1 and CDR2: KGHSH and LQKENI. Turning to this clone: What it binds is unknown.

Clones were read by immunoSEQ multiplex PCR, and TCRdb kept only the in-frame ones, dropping some. In the table there are about 250,000 clones, about three quarters of which are singletons. Study-wide results and caveats: Higher clonality was seen at ibrutinib response and a return toward baseline at progression. Public clonotypes proved infrequent, and on treatment they shrank or remained steady.

Material: PBMCs, obtained after 24 months of ibrutinib treatment. The gene calls are TRBV18 and TRBJ2-5; D possibly matches TRBD1 or TRBD2 (6 bases each). This TCR was sampled from a human donor with chronic lymphocytic leukemia. This CDR3 is CASSPEGGQETQYF. CDR3 nucleotide sequence: TGTGCCAGCTCACCCGAGGGGGGCCAAGAGACCCAGTACTTC.